The clone carrying this T cell receptor beta chain was detected a few times. Its specificity is unknown. This record comes from a study of blood T cells in healthy people across ages. Germline values: CDR1 SGHAT, CDR2 FQNNGV. The V and J ends lost 2 bases and 1 base respectively, with 8 bases between them. The CDR3 runs to 14 residues. General study results and limits: The donors' CMV status was not determined, possibly confounding changes in expanded clonotypes. As naive T cell percentage varied, TCR beta diversity correlated strongly with it.

Sample-barcoded 5' priming and a J-beta primer mix drove a second PCR of roughly 6 to 12 cycles. With 12 random nucleotides, a template-switch adaptor tagged each individual cDNA molecule. TCRdb redid the calling of the 5' RACE reads with MiXCR, one entry per CDR3 protein. The table shows about 630,000 distinct CDR3 sequences, with around 21% occurring only once. This chain uses TRBV11-2 with TRBJ1-1, with unresolved D. This clonotype was obtained from a man aged 70 or older in good health. Input material: blood. The CDR3 loop is CASSLTRGNTEAFF. The CDR3 nucleotides are TGTGCCAGCAGCTTAACTCGTGGGAACACTGAAGCTTTCTTT.